This record looks at one TCR beta chain sequence and its context. The sample comes from a study of blood T cell repertoires in COVID-19. Overall study context: Sites across the United States, Italy and Spain contributed samples from acute and convalescent COVID-19.

In the original analysis: Amplification from reference gene primers served as the basis for estimated nucleated cell counts. Sequenced by immunoSEQ multiplex PCR; TCRdb stores in-frame clones only, minus some. V and J calls and clone size are those listed in that table; D and trimming were worked out from the DNA. The sample holds some 200,000 clones, under 85% seen once. V dropped 6 bases and J dropped 3; count of bases not matched to a gene: 10. The CDR3 contains 17 residues. Germline V gene lookup returns CDR1 WSHSY and CDR2 SAAADI. V usage is TRBV10-2 and J usage is TRBJ2-3; TRBD2 matches 12 bases. The sequenced sample was peripheral blood. The receptor was derived from a woman aged 80 or over with acute or convalescent COVID-19. The DNA of the CDR3 is TGCGCCAGCAGGTGGGCTAGCGGGGGGGCCTGGACAGATACGCAGTATTTT. Its translation: CASRWASGGAWTDTQYF.